The 22 T cell receptor beta chains below were found in one sample sequenced in a study of shared clonotypes between healthy human individuals. This table comes from immunoSEQ multiplex PCR, and its TCRdb copy is limited to in-frame clones, with some not included. The sample includes some 2,500,000 clones, around 90% of them seen just once. Specimen: naive CD4+ T cells from PBMCs. The subset here: CD45RA+ positively selected. The receptors stem from a young man in good health. Some clones in this sample may be carry-over from other donors' samples.

The chain joins TRBV7-8 to TRBJ2-1; D gene ambiguous. Germline V gene sequence: CDR1 SGHVS, CDR2 FQNEAQ. The CDR3 spans 13 residues. The V end lost 3 bases, the J end lost 11 bases, and 14 bases lay between the germline ends. DNA for the CDR3: TGTGCCAGCAGCTTTCCCCTCACCGGACAGCAGTTCTTC. Its translation is CASSFPLTGQQFF.

V gene TRBV5-1 combines with J gene TRBJ2-7, with 7 bases aligning to TRBD1. The CDR3 runs 13 residues. With V trimmed by 4 bases and J by 6 bases, 7 bases remained unmatched. Germline CDR1 and CDR2: SGHRS and YFSETQ. CDR3 in amino acids: CASSQTPGGEQYF. CDR3 coding DNA: TGCGCCAGCAGCCAAACCCCAGGGGGCGAGCAGTACTTC.

The rearrangement joins TRBV5-7 to TRBJ2-5; D might be TRBD1 (7 bases). TRBV5-7 is annotated as an ORF whose role is uncertain. CDR3 length: 14 amino acids. Trimming removed 3 bases at V and 2 bases at J, with 11 bases between. The CDR3 nucleotides read TGTGCCAGCAGCTGCGGGACAGCTCAAGAGACCCAGTACTTC. This gives the protein CASSCGTAQETQYF.

This clone was seen just once. The gene calls are TRBV28 and TRBJ2-4; D may be TRBD1 or TRBD2 (7 bases each). The CDR3 extends over 16 amino acids. The germline CDR1 and CDR2 sequences are MDHEN and SYDVKM. V was shortened by 7 bases and J by 3 bases, with 19 bases between the two germline ends. This CDR3 reads CASTSVPGGGKNIQYF. CDR3 DNA: TGTGCCAGCACTTCCGTTCCAGGGGGGGGCAAAAACATTCAGTACTTC.

This chain uses TRBV30 with TRBJ1-3; D not certain. CDR3 size: 15 residues. The V gene lost 0 bases and the J gene lost 0 bases, with 9 bases spanning the gap. CDR1 is GTSNPN, CDR2 SVGIG, per germline (reference sequence). The CDR3 protein is CAWSVLLDSGNTIYF. The DNA of the CDR3 is TGTGCCTGGAGTGTACTCCTAGACTCTGGAAACACCATATATTTT.

V is TRBV6-1 and J is TRBJ1-5; no clear D gene. Per the germline V gene, CDR1 is MNHNS and CDR2 is SASEGT. CDR3 length: 12 residues. With 3 bases removed from V and 8 bases from J, the gap between germline ends came to 8 bases. The CDR3 nucleotides read TGTGCCAGCAGTGACACGTGGGAGCCCCAGCATTTT. It translates to CASSDTWEPQHF.

V is TRBV4-1 and J is TRBJ2-4, with 7 bases identical to TRBD1. V lost 1 base and J lost 0; bases outside the gene matches: 9. The CDR3 covers 18 residues. Germline CDR1 reads MGHRA; CDR2 reads YSYEKL. The CDR3 DNA reads TGCGCCAGCAGCCAAGGCCGCCAGACAGGGATAGCCAAAAACATTCAGTACTTC. Residues: CASSQGRQTGIAKNIQYF.

The rearrangement links TRBV6-5 to TRBJ1-1; maybe TRBD1 (5 bases). The germline V and J ends were trimmed by 4 bases and 1 base, with 10 bases remaining between them. The CDR3 has 14 amino acids. CDR1 is MNHEY, CDR2 SVGAGI, per germline. The CDR3 here is CASSFDRKNTEAFF. The DNA for the CDR3 is TGTGCCAGCAGTTTCGACAGAAAGAACACTGAAGCTTTCTTT.

This clone was observed once. The chain has TRBV2 and TRBJ2-2, with TRBD2 as a possible D gene (5 bases). Trimming cost V 4 bases and J 6 bases, with 15 bases left between them. The V gene's germline CDR1 is SNHLY and CDR2 FYNNEI. This CDR3 has 15 residues. CDR3 loop: CASSAEGRGPGELFF. CDR3 in DNA: TGTGCCAGCAGTGCTGAGGGCCGGGGTCCCGGGGAGCTGTTTTTT.

The rearrangement joins TRBV28 to TRBJ1-1, with D possibly being TRBD1 (5 bases). Germline V lookup: CDR1 MDHEN, CDR2 SYDVKM. V was clipped by 6 bases and J by 1 base, with 12 bases between them. The CDR3 extends over 14 amino acids. CDR3 nucleotide sequence: TGTGCCAGCAGATCACCGACAGCGAACACTGAAGCTTTCTTT. Translated, it gives CASRSPTANTEAFF.

V is TRBV2 and J is TRBJ1-1, with D possibly being TRBD1 (6 bases). The germline CDR1 and CDR2 sequences are SNHLY and FYNNEI. CDR3 length: 14 amino acids. With 8 bases removed from V and 1 base from J, the gap between germline ends came to 14 bases. CDR3 in amino acids: CASLRDTRNTEAFF. CDR3 nucleotides: TGTGCCAGCCTCCGGGACACCCGGAACACTGAAGCTTTCTTT.

The V call is TRBV19, the J call TRBJ1-1; possible D gene TRBD1, 5 bases. Germline-derived CDR1 and CDR2 are LNHDA and SQIVND (reference sequence). This CDR3 spans 17 amino acids. Trimming cost V 2 bases and J 5 bases, with 21 bases left between them. The CDR3 sequence is CASSIRQGIYARTEAFF. In nucleotides, the CDR3 is TGTGCCAGTAGTATAAGGCAGGGAATCTACGCCAGGACTGAAGCTTTCTTT.

This chain joins TRBV9 and TRBJ2-3, with TRBD2 matching over 10 bases. This CDR3 comprises 15 residues. Trimming cost V 4 bases and J 4 bases; bases outside gene matches: 6. Per the germline V gene, CDR1 is SGDLS and CDR2 is YYNGEE. This CDR3 reads CASSRTSGFSDTQYF. The DNA for the CDR3 is TGTGCCAGCAGCAGGACTAGCGGTTTCTCAGATACGCAGTATTTT.

The chain joins TRBV10-3 to TRBJ2-3, with D perhaps TRBD2 (7 bases). The CDR3 is 13 amino acids. V lost 8 bases and J 6 bases, leaving 15 bases between the germline ends. Germline V gene data show CDR1 as ENHRY and CDR2 as SYGVKD. CDR3 region: CAIGGGSGDTQYF. The CDR3 coding sequence is TGTGCCATCGGGGGCGGGAGCGGGGATACGCAGTATTTT.

This clone has only a few counts. The chain links TRBV5-1 to TRBJ2-7; 14 positions match TRBD2. The CDR3 totals 16 residues. Germline V CDR1 and CDR2: SGHRS, YFSETQ. V shed 0 bases, J shed 6 bases, and the junction held 5 bases outside the gene matches. The DNA of the CDR3 is TGCGCCAGCAGCTTGGCCCCGGGACTAGCGGGAGTCGAGCAGTACTTC. Protein: CASSLAPGLAGVEQYF.

The CDR3, as DNA: TGCGCCAGCAGCCCAAGCGGGAGAGGGTACGATGAGCAGTTCTTC. Residues: CASSPSGRGYDEQFF. The chain couples TRBV5-1 to TRBJ2-1; 8 nucleotides agree with TRBD2. CDR1 and CDR2 (germline): SGHRS, YFSETQ. Trimming took 4 bases from V and 8 from J; bases not matched to a gene: 11. The CDR3 covers 15 residues. The full variable domain, with the rest looked up from reference TRBV5-1 and TRBJ2-1, is KAGVTQTPRYLIKTRGQQVTLSCSPISGHRSVSWYQQTPGQGLQFLFEYFSETQRNKGNFPGRFSGRQFSNSRSEMNVSTLELGDSALYLCASSPSGRGYDEQFFGPGTRLTVL.

This clone has only one observation. This sequence joins TRBV9 and TRBJ2-2; D uncertain. The V end was cut by 4 bases, the J end by 4 bases, with 11 bases between. Germline V gene data show CDR1 as SGDLS and CDR2 as YYNGEE. CDR3 length: 14 amino acids. The CDR3 coding sequence is TGTGCCAGCAGCCCTGACGGAATCACCGGGGAGCTGTTTTTT. Protein sequence: CASSPDGITGELFF.

This clone was found once. V and J are TRBV28 and TRBJ2-3; D may be TRBD1 (5 bases). CDR1 and CDR2 (germline): MDHEN, SYDVKM. V lost 8 bases, J lost 3 bases, and 15 bases lay in between. The CDR3 length is 14 residues. CDR3 amino acids: CASVPVRATDTQYF. The CDR3, as DNA: TGTGCCAGCGTCCCTGTCAGGGCTACAGATACGCAGTATTTT.

The chain combines TRBV9 with TRBJ2-7; 10 positions agree with TRBD1. V lost 4 bases to trimming and J lost 4 bases; unmatched junction nucleotides: 5. The CDR3 consists of 14 residues. Looked up from germline, CDR1 is SGDLS and CDR2 is YYNGEE. CDR3 sequence (DNA): TGTGCCAGCAGCATGCGGGACAGGGGTTACGAGCAGTACTTC. Translating it yields CASSMRDRGYEQYF.

The V gene is TRBV5-1, the J gene TRBJ2-1; TRBD2 matches at 12 bases. Germline lookup yields CDR1 SGHRS and CDR2 YFSETQ. V shed 4 bases, J shed 7 bases, and the junction held 6 bases outside the gene matches. The CDR3 has 15 amino acids. The CDR3 loop is CASSVTSGSNNEQFF. The CDR3 DNA sequence: TGCGCCAGCAGCGTGACTAGCGGGAGTAATAATGAGCAGTTCTTC.

This clone has a single count. The rearrangement uses TRBV7-7 and TRBJ2-5, with unresolved D. The germline V and J ends were trimmed by 5 bases and 4 bases, with 11 bases remaining between them. The germline CDR1 and CDR2 sequences are SSHAT and FNYEAQ (reference sequence). This CDR3 comprises 13 residues. CDR3 loop: CASSNLRGETQYF. CDR3 sequence (DNA): TGTGCCAGCAGCAATCTTAGAGGAGAGACCCAGTACTTC.

The chain links TRBV5-1 to TRBJ2-2; tentatively, D is TRBD1 (6 bases). The CDR3 sequence is 15 residues long. Trimming took 6 bases from V and 3 from J, leaving 15 bases between them. Germline-derived CDR1 and CDR2 are SGHRS and YFSETQ. In DNA, the CDR3 is TGCGCCAGCACACCTGGGGCAGGGGACACCGGGGAGCTGTTTTTT. It specifies CASTPGAGDTGELFF.